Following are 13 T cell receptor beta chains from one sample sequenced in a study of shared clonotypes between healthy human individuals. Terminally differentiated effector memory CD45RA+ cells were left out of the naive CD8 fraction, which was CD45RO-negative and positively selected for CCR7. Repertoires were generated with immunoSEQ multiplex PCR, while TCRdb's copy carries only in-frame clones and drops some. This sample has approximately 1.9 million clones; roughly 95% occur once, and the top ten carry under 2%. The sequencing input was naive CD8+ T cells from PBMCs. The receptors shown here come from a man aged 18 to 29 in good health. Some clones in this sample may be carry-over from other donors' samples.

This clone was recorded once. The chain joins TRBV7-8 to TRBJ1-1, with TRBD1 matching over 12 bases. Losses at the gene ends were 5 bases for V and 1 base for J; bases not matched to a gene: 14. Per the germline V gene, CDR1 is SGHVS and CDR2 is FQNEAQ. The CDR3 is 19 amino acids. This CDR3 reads CASSLGVGTGGSPNTEAFF. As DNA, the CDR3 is TGTGCCAGCAGCCTGGGGGTCGGGACAGGGGGCTCTCCGAACACTGAAGCTTTCTTT.

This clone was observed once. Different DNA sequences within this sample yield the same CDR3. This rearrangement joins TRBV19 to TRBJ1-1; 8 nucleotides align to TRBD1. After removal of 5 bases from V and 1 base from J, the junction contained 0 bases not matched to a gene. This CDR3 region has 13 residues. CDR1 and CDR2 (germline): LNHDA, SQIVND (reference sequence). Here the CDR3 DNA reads TGTGCCAGTAGTGGACAGGGGAACACTGAAGCTTTCTTT. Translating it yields CASSGQGNTEAFF. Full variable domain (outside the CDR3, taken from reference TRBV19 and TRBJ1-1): DGGITQSPKYLFRKEGQNVTLSCEQNLNHDAMYWYRQDPGQGLRLIYYSQIVNDFQKGDIAEGYSVSREKKESFPLTVTSAQKNPTAFYLCASSGQGNTEAFFGQGTRLTVV.

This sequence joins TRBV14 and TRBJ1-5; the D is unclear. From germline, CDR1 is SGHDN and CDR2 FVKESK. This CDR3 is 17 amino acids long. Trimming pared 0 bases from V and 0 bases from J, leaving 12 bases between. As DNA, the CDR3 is TGTGCCAGCAGCCAAGAGTTGAGGTATGATAGCAATCAGCCCCAGCATTTT. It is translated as CASSQELRYDSNQPQHF.

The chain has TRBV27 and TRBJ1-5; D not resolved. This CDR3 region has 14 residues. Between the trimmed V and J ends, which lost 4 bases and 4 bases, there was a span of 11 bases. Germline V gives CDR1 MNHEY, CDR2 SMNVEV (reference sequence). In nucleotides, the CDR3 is TGTGCCAGCAGTTGGAGTATGGGGAATCAGCCCCAGCATTTT. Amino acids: CASSWSMGNQPQHF.

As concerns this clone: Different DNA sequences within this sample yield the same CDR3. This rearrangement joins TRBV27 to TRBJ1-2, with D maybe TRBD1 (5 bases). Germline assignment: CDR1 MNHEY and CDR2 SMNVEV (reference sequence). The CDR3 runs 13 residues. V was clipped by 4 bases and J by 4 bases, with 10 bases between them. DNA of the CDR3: TGTGCCAGCAGTTCCGGGACGGCCTATGGCTACACCTTC. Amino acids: CASSSGTAYGYTF.

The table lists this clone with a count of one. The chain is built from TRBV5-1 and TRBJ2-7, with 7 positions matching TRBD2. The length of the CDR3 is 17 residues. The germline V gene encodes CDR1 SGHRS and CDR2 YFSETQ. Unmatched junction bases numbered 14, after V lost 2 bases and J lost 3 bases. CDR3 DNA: TGCGCCAGCAGCTTCCAAAGGAGCGGGAAACTTGACTACGAGCAGTACTTC. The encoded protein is CASSFQRSGKLDYEQYF.

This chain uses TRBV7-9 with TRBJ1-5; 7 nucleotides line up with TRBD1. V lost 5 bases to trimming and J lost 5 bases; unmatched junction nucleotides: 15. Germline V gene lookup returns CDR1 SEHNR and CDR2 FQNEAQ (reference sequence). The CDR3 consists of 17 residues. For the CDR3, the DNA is TGTGCCAGCAGCCTCGTTGACGTCAGGGGGTTTGATCAGCCCCAGCATTTT. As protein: CASSLVDVRGFDQPQHF.

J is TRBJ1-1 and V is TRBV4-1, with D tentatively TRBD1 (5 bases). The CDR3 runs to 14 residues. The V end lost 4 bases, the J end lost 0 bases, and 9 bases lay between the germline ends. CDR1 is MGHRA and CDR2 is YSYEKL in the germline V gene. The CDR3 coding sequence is TGCGCCAGCAGCCTAGAACAGGTGAACACTGAAGCTTTCTTT. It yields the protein CASSLEQVNTEAFF.

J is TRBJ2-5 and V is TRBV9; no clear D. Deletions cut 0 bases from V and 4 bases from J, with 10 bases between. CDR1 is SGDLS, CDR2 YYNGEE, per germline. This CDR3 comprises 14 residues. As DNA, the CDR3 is TGTGCCAGCAGCGTAGTACCTGGGTCAGAGACCCAGTACTTC. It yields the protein CASSVVPGSETQYF.

The CDR3 loop is CASSLVRTMGLKANVLTF. As DNA, the CDR3 is TGTGCCAGCAGTTTAGTTCGAACGATGGGGCTTAAGGCCAACGTCCTGACTTTC. The rearrangement links TRBV27 to TRBJ2-6; possibly TRBD1 for D (5 bases). V was cut by 2 bases and J by 6 bases, with 20 bases left in between. Looked up from germline, CDR1 is MNHEY and CDR2 is SMNVEV (reference sequence). The CDR3 contains 18 residues.

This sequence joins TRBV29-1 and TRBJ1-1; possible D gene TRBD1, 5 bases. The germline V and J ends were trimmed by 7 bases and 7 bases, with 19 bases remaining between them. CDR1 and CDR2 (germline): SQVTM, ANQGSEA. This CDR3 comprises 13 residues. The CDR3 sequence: CSAGTPGRVEAFF. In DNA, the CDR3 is TGCAGCGCCGGGACCCCCGGGCGGGTTGAAGCTTTCTTT.

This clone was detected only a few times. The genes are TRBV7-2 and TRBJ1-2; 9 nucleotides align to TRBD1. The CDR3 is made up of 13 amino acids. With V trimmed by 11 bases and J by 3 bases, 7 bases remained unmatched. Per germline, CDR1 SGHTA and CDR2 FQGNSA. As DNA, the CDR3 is TGTGCCGTCAGGGACAGGGAGGACTATGGCTACACCTTC. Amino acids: CAVRDREDYGYTF.

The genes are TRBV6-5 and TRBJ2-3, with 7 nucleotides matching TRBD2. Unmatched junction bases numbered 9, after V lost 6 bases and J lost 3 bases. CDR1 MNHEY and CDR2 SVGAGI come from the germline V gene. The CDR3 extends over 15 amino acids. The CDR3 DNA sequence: TGTGCCAGCAGCCCCGGGACTATCAATACAGATACGCAGTATTTT. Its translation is CASSPGTINTDTQYF.